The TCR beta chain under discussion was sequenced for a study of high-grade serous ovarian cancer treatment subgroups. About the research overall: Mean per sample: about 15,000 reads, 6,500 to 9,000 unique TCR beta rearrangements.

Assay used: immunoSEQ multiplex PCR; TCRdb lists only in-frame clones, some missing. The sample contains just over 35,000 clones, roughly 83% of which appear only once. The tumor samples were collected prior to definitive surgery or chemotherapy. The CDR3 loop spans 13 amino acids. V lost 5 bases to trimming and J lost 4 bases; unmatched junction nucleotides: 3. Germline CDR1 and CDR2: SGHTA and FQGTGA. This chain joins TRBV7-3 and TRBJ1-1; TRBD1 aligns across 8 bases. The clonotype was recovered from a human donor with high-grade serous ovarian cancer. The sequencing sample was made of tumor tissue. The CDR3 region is CASSRTGLTEAFF. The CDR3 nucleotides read TGTGCCAGCAGCCGGACAGGGCTCACTGAAGCTTTCTTT. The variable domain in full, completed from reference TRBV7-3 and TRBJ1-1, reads GAGVSQTPSNKVTEKGKYVELRCDPISGHTALYWYRQSLGQGPEFLIYFQGTGAADDSGLPNDRFFAVRPEGSVSTLKIQRTERGDSAVYLCASSRTGLTEAFFGQGTRLTVV.